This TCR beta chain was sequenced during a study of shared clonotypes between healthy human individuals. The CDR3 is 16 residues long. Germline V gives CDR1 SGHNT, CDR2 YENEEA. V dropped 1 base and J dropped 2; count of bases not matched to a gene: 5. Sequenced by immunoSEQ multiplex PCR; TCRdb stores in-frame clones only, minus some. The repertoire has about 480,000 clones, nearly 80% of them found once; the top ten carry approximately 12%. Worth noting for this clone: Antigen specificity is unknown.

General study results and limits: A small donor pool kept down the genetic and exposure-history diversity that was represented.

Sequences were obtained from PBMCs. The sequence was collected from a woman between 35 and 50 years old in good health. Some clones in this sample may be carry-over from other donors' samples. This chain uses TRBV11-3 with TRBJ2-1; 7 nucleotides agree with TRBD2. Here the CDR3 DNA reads TGTGCCAGCAGCTTAGTGTCGGGAGGCGCCTACAATGAGCAGTTCTTC. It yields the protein CASSLVSGGAYNEQFF.